This T cell receptor beta chain was identified during a study of T cell responses to AZD1222 COVID-19 vaccine. Study-wide findings and caveats: Spike-wide coverage was observed for vaccine-associated CD4 TCRs, with dominant responses at 160-218 and 743-854. Baseline seropositivity occurred in only a handful of AZD1222 recipients. Donors skewed white British and female; clonal diversity was possibly underestimated.

This clone came up once. Antigen specificity is unknown. Clones were read by immunoSEQ multiplex PCR, and TCRdb kept only the in-frame ones, dropping some. The repertoire holds some 150,000 clones, with 90% to 95% as singletons. The germline V gene encodes CDR1 SNHLY and CDR2 FYNNEI. The length of the CDR3 is 17 residues. V was cut by 1 base and J by 4 bases, with 19 bases left in between. The material was peripheral blood, obtained 28 days after the second AZD1222 dose. The chain couples TRBV2 to TRBJ1-1; tentative D call: TRBD1 (6 bases). The receptor was derived from an adult who received the AZD1222 COVID-19 vaccine. The CDR3 bases are TGTGCCAGCAGTGAAGGGGCAGGGGTAGTGGGGGTCACTGAAGCTTTCTTT. This sequence encodes CASSEGAGVVGVTEAFF.